This TCR beta chain was sequenced for a study of blood T cell repertoires in COVID-19. Study at large: Collection of acute and convalescent COVID-19 samples took place in the United States, Italy and Spain. The analysed material was cDNA or gDNA that came from T cells, B-cell-depleted T cells, or PBMCs.

In the source study's methods: From reference gene primer amplification, estimates of nucleated cell counts were derived. Sequencing used immunoSEQ multiplex PCR; TCRdb keeps in-frame clones, though not all of them. The V and J calls and clone size come from that table; D and trimming were worked out from the DNA. In the table there are tens of thousands of clones, around 78% of which are singletons. CDR1 and CDR2 from the germline V gene are LNHDA and SQIVND (reference sequence). CDR3 length equals 15 residues. The junction had 6 bases not matched to a gene; V was cut back by 4 bases and J by 2 bases.

The gene calls are TRBV19 and TRBJ2-7; 9 bases align to TRBD1. This TCR derives from a human donor in a cohort sampled during active COVID-19. Specimen: peripheral blood. The CDR3: CASSTPTGGTYEQYF. The CDR3 bases are TGTGCCAGTAGTACACCGACAGGGGGAACCTACGAGCAGTACTTC. Based on the CDR3 plus reference TRBV19 and TRBJ2-7, the full variable domain is DGGITQSPKYLFRKEGQNVTLSCEQNLNHDAMYWYRQDPGQGLRLIYYSQIVNDFQKGDIAEGYSVSREKKESFPLTVTSAQKNPTAFYLCASSTPTGGTYEQYFGPGTRLTVT.